What follows are 27 T cell receptor beta chains derived from one specimen sequenced in a study of early T cells in non-severe SARS-CoV-2 infection. One entry per CDR3 protein results from TCRdb running MiXCR on the 5' RACE reads. The sample holds about 42,000 distinct CDR3 sequences, about 6.5% seen once. The material was whole blood, obtained at baseline. These receptors came from an adult who was a healthcare worker with PCR-confirmed SARS-CoV-2 infection or an uninfected control (not recorded which).

This clonotype has a count of ten or more. The chain couples TRBV29-1 to TRBJ2-4; the match to TRBD2 covers 10 bases. Germline V gene lookup returns CDR1 SQVTM and CDR2 ANQGSEA. The CDR3 runs to 18 residues. With 2 bases clipped from V and 0 bases from J, the junction kept 10 bases outside the gene matches. CDR3 nucleotides: TGCAGCGTTGAAACGATTCTAGCGGGGGACATAGCCAAAAACATTCAGTACTTC. It specifies CSVETILAGDIAKNIQYF.

This clonotype was observed at least ten times. This sequence joins TRBV3-1 and TRBJ2-7, with D possibly TRBD1 on 6 matching bases. CDR1 and CDR2 from the germline V gene are LGHDT and YNNKEL (reference sequence). V was cut by 4 bases and J by 2 bases, with 9 bases left in between. This CDR3 contains 13 residues. In nucleotides, the CDR3 is TGTGCCAGCAGCCTACAGGGCCCCTACGAGCAGTACTTC. Protein: CASSLQGPYEQYF.

This clonotype was counted many times. The chain couples TRBV27 to TRBJ2-3; no reliable D call. Per the germline V gene, CDR1 is MNHEY and CDR2 is SMNVEV (reference sequence). The V end was cut by 2 bases, the J end by 1 base, with 7 bases between. CDR3 length: 14 residues. Here the CDR3 DNA reads TGTGCCAGCAGTTTAACGATCGGCACAGATACGCAGTATTTT. Translating it yields CASSLTIGTDTQYF.

This clonotype was seen at least ten times. The chain links TRBV7-2 to TRBJ1-1; 10 bases fit TRBD1. From germline, CDR1 is SGHTA and CDR2 FQGNSA. The CDR3 extends over 17 amino acids. J was trimmed by 6 bases and V by 1 base; bases with no gene match: 11. DNA of the CDR3: TGTGCCAGCAGCTTAGTGGGGACAGGGGAGAATCGCGCTGAAGCTTTCTTT. It yields the protein CASSLVGTGENRAEAFF.

The chain links TRBV3-1 to TRBJ2-5, with 13 bases aligning to TRBD2. Germline V CDR1 and CDR2: LGHDT, YNNKEL (reference sequence). The CDR3 runs to 15 residues. The V segment lost 7 bases and the J segment 5 bases; nucleotides outside the gene matches: 7. In nucleotides, the CDR3 is TGTGCCAGCAAACCCCCGGGACTAGCGGGGGAGACCCAGTACTTC. This sequence encodes CASKPPGLAGETQYF.

This clonotype was seen at least ten times. The J gene is TRBJ2-7, the V gene TRBV2; 8 bases are a match to TRBD2. The V segment lost 7 bases and the J segment 1 base; nucleotides outside the gene matches: 12. The CDR3 extends over 16 amino acids. Germline V lookup: CDR1 SNHLY, CDR2 FYNNEI. The CDR3 DNA reads as TGTGCCAGCACGGGGGGGCAGGTTCAGGCATCCTACGAGCAGTACTTC. This translates into CASTGGQVQASYEQYF. Combining the CDR3 with reference TRBV2 and TRBJ2-7 gives the whole variable domain EPEVTQTPSHQVTQMGQEVILRCVPISNHLYFYWYRQILGQKVEFLVSFYNNEISEKSEIFDDQFSVERPDGSNFTLKIRSTKLEDSAMYFCASTGGQVQASYEQYFGPGTRLTVT.

This clonotype was recorded at least ten times. The chain is built from TRBV11-2 and TRBJ2-1; D gene uncertain. Germline V gene data show CDR1 as SGHAT and CDR2 as FQNNGV. The CDR3 is made up of 17 amino acids. Trimming took off 2 bases at V and 0 bases at J, with 14 bases between the two ends. This chain's CDR3 is CASSLSLRQSSYNEQFF. The CDR3 DNA reads as TGTGCCAGCAGCTTAAGTCTCCGGCAGTCCTCCTACAATGAGCAGTTCTTC. The full variable domain, in which reference TRBV11-2 and TRBJ2-1 provide the parts outside the CDR3, is EAGVAQSPRYKIIEKRQSVAFWCNPISGHATLYWYQQILGQGPKLLIQFQNNGVVDDSQLPKDRFSAERLKGVDSTLKIQPAKLEDSAVYLCASSLSLRQSSYNEQFFGPGTRLTVL.

The rearrangement joins TRBV15 to TRBJ1-5; D may be TRBD1 (6 bases). The CDR3 sequence is 18 residues long. The germline V gene encodes CDR1 LNHNV and CDR2 YYDKDF (reference sequence). The V and J ends lost 0 bases and 7 bases respectively, with 22 bases between them. The CDR3 reads CATSRDFVGGGGSQPQHF. In DNA, the CDR3 is TGTGCCACCAGCAGAGATTTCGTAGGGGGAGGAGGCAGCCAGCCCCAGCATTTT.

V is TRBV12-3 or TRBV12-4 and J is TRBJ1-1; 7 nucleotides match TRBD1. This CDR3 is 15 amino acids long. J lost 0 bases, V lost 5 bases, and 6 bases had no gene match. CDR3 loop: CASSRPTGLNTEAFF. In DNA form, the CDR3 reads TGTGCCAGCAGTCGTCCGACAGGGCTGAACACTGAAGCTTTCTTT.

This clonotype was detected ten times or more. The chain couples TRBV10-2 to TRBJ1-2; 9 bases are shared with TRBD1. Germline V gives CDR1 WSHSY, CDR2 SAAADI. The CDR3 runs 12 residues. Germline trimming cut 6 bases from V and 8 bases from J; bases unmatched to any gene: 4. Here the CDR3 reads CASSRTGEGYTF. As DNA, the CDR3 is TGCGCCAGCAGCCGGACAGGGGAAGGCTACACCTTC.

This clonotype showed up many times. This sequence joins TRBV7-9 and TRBJ2-1; D may be TRBD1 or TRBD2 (5 bases each). V gave up 5 bases and J gave up 3 bases, with 14 bases separating them. CDR3 length: 15 amino acids. Germline-derived CDR1 and CDR2 are SEHNR and FQNEAQ (reference sequence). In nucleotides, the CDR3 is TGTGCCAGCAGCCAGAGGGACCGATACTACAATGAGCAGTTCTTC. Protein sequence: CASSQRDRYYNEQFF.

The gene calls are TRBV7-3 and TRBJ2-3; no firm D call. There are 12 residues in the CDR3. Germline V gives CDR1 SGHTA, CDR2 FQGTGA. The germline V and J ends were trimmed by 5 bases and 5 bases, with 8 bases remaining between them. CDR3 residues: CASSPTGDTQYF. CDR3 bases: TGTGCCAGCAGCCCAACCGGAGATACGCAGTATTTT.

The V call is TRBV6-1, the J call TRBJ1-1; 7 positions agree with TRBD1. The CDR3 covers 15 residues. Germline-derived CDR1 and CDR2 are MNHNS and SASEGT. After removal of 4 bases from V and 5 bases from J, the junction contained 10 bases not matched to a gene. The CDR3 DNA is TGTGCCAGCAGTGTACCGGGACAGCGTTCGACTGAAGCTTTCTTT. Protein product: CASSVPGQRSTEAFF.

The gene calls are TRBV6-6 and TRBJ2-3; the D call may be TRBD1 or TRBD2 (5 bases each). Germline-derived CDR1 and CDR2 are MNHNY and SVGAGI (reference sequence). CDR3 length equals 13 residues. The V gene lost 6 bases and the J gene lost 0 bases, with 7 bases spanning the gap. The CDR3 nucleotides are TGTGCCAGCAGCCGGGACAGCACAGATACGCAGTATTTT. This gives the protein CASSRDSTDTQYF.

This clonotype was observed many times. V usage is TRBV4-2 and J usage is TRBJ2-1; 14 bases are shared with TRBD2. Germline-derived CDR1 and CDR2 are LGHNA and YNFKEQ. CDR3 size: 16 residues. V dropped 1 base and J dropped 8; count of bases not matched to a gene: 4. Here the CDR3 DNA reads TGTGCCAGCAGCCAAGGAGGGACTAGCGGGGGAGATGAGCAGTTCTTC. Translating gives CASSQGGTSGGDEQFF.

This clonotype came up many times. The J gene is TRBJ1-5, the V gene TRBV28, with 8 bases lining up with TRBD1. After removal of 3 bases from V and 4 bases from J, the junction contained 5 bases not matched to a gene. The CDR3 length is 15 residues. CDR1 is MDHEN, CDR2 SYDVKM, per germline. CDR3 DNA: TGTGCCAGCAGTTTGACAGGGGCAAGGAATCAGCCCCAGCATTTT. Encoded protein: CASSLTGARNQPQHF.

This clonotype appeared many times. The chain recombines TRBV6-5 with TRBJ1-2; D gene unclear. The CDR3 covers 16 residues. V lost 8 bases and J lost 2, with 21 bases in between. Per the germline V gene, CDR1 is MNHEY and CDR2 is SVGAGI. The DNA of the CDR3 is TGTGCCAGCGGAACCCCCTCAGGTGTACCCAACTATGGCTACACCTTC. The encoded protein is CASGTPSGVPNYGYTF.

This clonotype was seen at least ten times. This chain connects TRBV1 to TRBJ2-5; the table's D call, TRBD1, was not checked against the DNA. TRBV1 represents a pseudogene. This CDR3 is built from 17 residues. The CDR3 loop is CTSSQDRPGGRQETQYF. As DNA, the CDR3 is TGCACCAGCAGCCAAGATAGGCCGGGGGGGCGCCAAGAGACCCAGTACTTC.

The J gene is TRBJ1-1, the V gene TRBV14; D might be TRBD1 (6 bases). This CDR3 contains 16 residues. Germline values: CDR1 SGHDN, CDR2 FVKESK. The V and J ends lost 3 bases and 0 bases respectively, with 14 bases between them. CDR3 nucleotide sequence: TGTGCCAGCAGCCAGCTGGGGGCTCTGGTGAACACTGAAGCTTTCTTT. This gives the protein CASSQLGALVNTEAFF.

The rearrangement links TRBV11-2 to TRBJ2-1; TRBD2 matches at 7 bases. V lost 4 bases to trimming and J lost 2 bases; unmatched junction nucleotides: 2. The CDR3 loop spans 14 amino acids. Germline CDR1 and CDR2: SGHAT and FQNNGV. The CDR3 DNA follows: TGTGCCAGCAGCTCGGGACTAACCTACAATGAGCAGTTCTTC. Translation gives CASSSGLTYNEQFF.

This clonotype was counted many times. The DNA of the CDR3 is TGTGCCTGGAGTGTACAGGGGTACGAGCAGTACTTC. Protein: CAWSVQGYEQYF. The V call is TRBV30, the J call TRBJ2-7, with 7 positions matching TRBD1. Germline assignment: CDR1 GTSNPN and CDR2 SVGIG (reference sequence). This CDR3 is built from 12 residues. V was pared by 0 bases and J by 4 bases, with 0 bases of the junction left unmatched.

The sample holds a few counts of this clonotype. The chain is built from TRBV7-7 and TRBJ2-2; 7 bases match TRBD1. Trimming at V came to 3 bases and at J to 5 bases, leaving 0 bases not matched to a gene. The length of the CDR3 is 13 residues. Germline loops: CDR1 SSHAT, CDR2 FNYEAQ (reference sequence). CDR3 amino acids: CASSLTGTGELFF. Written as DNA, the CDR3 is TGTGCCAGCAGCTTGACAGGGACCGGGGAGCTGTTTTTT. Variable domain in full (rest from reference TRBV7-7 and TRBJ2-2): GAGVSQSPRYKVTKRGQDVTLRCDPISSHATLYWYQQALGQGPEFLTYFNYEAQPDKSGLPSDRFSAERPEGSISTLTIQRTEQRDSAMYRCASSLTGTGELFFGEGSRLTVL.

The sample holds many counts of this clonotype. The rearrangement links TRBV6-2 or TRBV6-3 to TRBJ2-1; D is possibly TRBD2 (5 bases). This CDR3 is 15 amino acids long. V dropped 8 bases and J dropped 9 bases, with 23 bases sitting between them. Germline assignment: CDR1 MNHEY and CDR2 SVGEGT. The CDR3 protein is CASAGLDLALSEQFF. Here the CDR3 DNA reads TGTGCCAGCGCCGGCCTCGATCTAGCCCTGAGTGAGCAGTTCTTC.

This clonotype appeared many times. The chain employs TRBV29-1 and TRBJ1-2; D perhaps matches TRBD1 (6 bases). Germline CDR1 SQVTM, CDR2 ANQGSEA. V gave up 3 bases and J gave up 4 bases, with 6 bases separating them. CDR3 size: 11 residues. This chain's CDR3 is CSVETGYGYTF. The CDR3 nucleotides read TGCAGCGTTGAGACAGGCTATGGCTACACCTTC.

V is TRBV5-4 and J is TRBJ2-2; 7 positions agree with TRBD2. Looked up from germline, CDR1 is SGHNT and CDR2 is YYREEE (reference sequence). V lost 3 bases, J lost 7 bases, and 12 bases stayed unmatched. This CDR3 contains 16 residues. CDR3 nucleotides: TGTGCCAGCAGCTATACAGGACTAGTCCCGGGCGGGGAGCTGTTTTTT. As protein: CASSYTGLVPGGELFF.

This clonotype was picked up many times. The CDR3 bases are TGTGCCAGCAGCTCGGGACAGGGGACCAACACTGAAGCTTTCTTT. Its translation is CASSSGQGTNTEAFF. This rearrangement joins TRBV7-8 to TRBJ1-1, with 10 bases lining up with TRBD1. Germline CDR1 SGHVS, CDR2 FQNEAQ. The V segment lost 4 bases and the J segment 2 bases; nucleotides outside the gene matches: 4. The CDR3 sequence is 15 residues long.

There are many counts of this clonotype. The chain uses TRBV6-2 or TRBV6-3 and TRBJ2-2; 8 nucleotides match TRBD1. CDR3 length: 12 amino acids. The V and J ends lost 10 bases and 9 bases, in that order; junction bases with no gene match: 7. The germline gives CDR1 MNHEY, CDR2 SVGEGT. The CDR3 bases are TGTGCCACCGGGACAGGCCTAAGGGAGCTGTTTTTT. Residues: CATGTGLRELFF.